This T cell receptor beta chain was obtained from a study of T cell responses to AZD1222 COVID-19 vaccine. Clones were read by immunoSEQ multiplex PCR, and TCRdb kept only the in-frame ones, dropping some. The data contain more than 110,000 clones, approximately 89% of them singletons. The material was peripheral blood, obtained on day 0 of AZD1222 vaccination. This TCR derives from an adult in good health.

CDR3: CASSPGVGGYTF. The DNA of the CDR3 is TGTGCCAGCAGCCCCGGGGTTGGGGGCTACACCTTC. The rearrangement joins TRBV12-3 or TRBV12-4 to TRBJ1-2; D is ambiguous. The CDR3 is 12 amino acids. The ends were cut back, 6 bases at V and 8 bases at J, with 13 bases in the middle.